This T cell receptor (beta chain) was recovered during a study of CD8 T cells in ankylosing spondylitis. Trimming took off 8 bases at V and 0 bases at J, with 11 bases between the two ends. The CDR3 has 14 residues. Germline CDR1 reads MNHNS; CDR2 reads SASEGT. A note on this clonotype: Its antigen is as yet unknown.

Study conclusions and caveats: Within matched ankylosing spondylitis synovial fluid, disease-linked clones were reportedly significantly enriched. Some motif variants had been reported before (in reactive arthritis synovial fluid and blood). Researchers report that disease-linked clones proved CD8+ and relatively rare in peripheral blood. A TCR beta motif made of fewer than ten highly homologous variants seemed typical of ankylosing spondylitis blood.

With molecular barcodes, quantitative 5'-RACE was used to make the TCR beta libraries. Each CDR3 protein is one row after TCRdb ran MiXCR on the 5' RACE reads. The profile shows around 770,000 distinct CDR3 sequences, under 20% of them singletons. This rearrangement joins TRBV6-1 to TRBJ2-1; no clear D. This receptor was obtained from a male donor with ankylosing spondylitis. Sequencing was carried out using blood, either unsorted or a sorted T cell fraction (not recorded which). The CDR3 DNA sequence: TGTGCCAGCGGTCCAGATATCTCCTACAATGAGCAGTTCTTC. Protein product: CASGPDISYNEQFF.